A single TCR beta chain is shown here with its context. It has no known antigen specificity. The input lacks base qualities; no much larger clone sits a single base away. TCRbeta CDR3 regions were amplified from genomic DNA using the immunoSEQ Assay, a bias-controlled multiplex PCR. The paper's data handling went like this. The number of nucleated cells in each sample was estimated by amplification of reference gene primers within the assay. Sequence reads were collapsed and filtered to measure the absolute abundance of every unique TCRbeta CDR3 rearrangement. For each sample, productive Simpson clonality was calculated as the square root of Simpson's diversity index across productive rearrangements. The table was pulled from immuneACCESS by TCRdb, which kept in-frame rearrangements only. Such tables lose some clones; where checked, under half of the loss comes from unresolved V genes, and the rest has no known cause. The V and J calls and clone size come from that table; D and trimming were worked out from the DNA. Present in this sample are 140,000 or so clones, approximately 82% of which were seen just once. The ten largest clones take up 10% to 13% of the sample.

V is reduced by 1 base and J by 2 bases, leaving a spacing of 16 bases between them. The CDR3, cysteine through phenylalanine, is 17 amino acids long. Kept here is only the CDR3 DNA, which spans 51 bases and is read in frame from base 1. The germline V gene provides CDR1 SGHTA and CDR2 FQGNSA. The sample belongs to a study of blood T cell repertoires in COVID-19 (dated by TCRdb to 2019 to 2021). For the study in its entirety: Samples covering the acute and convalescent phases of COVID-19 were provided by collaborators in the United States, Italy and Spain. HLA class I and class II types, where available, came from metadata supplied by the sample provider rather than from assay-based typing. The repertoires were made available in a free public database intended to serve as a resource for research on the immune response to SARS-CoV-2. A de-identified subject ID, COVID-19 status, age in years and sex were almost always included in the sample metadata. Deeply sampled blood TCRbeta repertoires from subjects exposed to, actively infected with, or recovered from COVID-19 were included in the dataset. Samples were obtained from the ongoing ImmuneRACE study (first 160 participants) and from over 1,000 subjects provided by 6 global collaborators. The material from the prospective study consisted of cDNA or gDNA derived from T cells, B-cell-depleted T cells, or PBMCs. Here is what the overall study found, with its caveats: How much clinical and demographic metadata was included differed by source and by participant, and the metadata was provided uncurated.

The collaborating institutions used their own protocols to collect whole blood in K2EDTA tubes. Collaborator samples were shipped for TCRbeta analysis as frozen whole blood, isolated PBMCs, or DNA extracted from either sample type. The chain joins TRBV7-2 to TRBJ2-3; the best D guess is TRBD2, with 5 bases matching. The sequence was collected from a man between 60 and 70 years old with active or convalescent COVID-19. Source material: peripheral blood. The CDR3 protein: CASSLVFSFLATDTQYF. In nucleotide form, the sequence is TGTGCCAGCAGCTTAGTATTCTCCTTCCTAGCCACAGATACGCAGTATTTT.